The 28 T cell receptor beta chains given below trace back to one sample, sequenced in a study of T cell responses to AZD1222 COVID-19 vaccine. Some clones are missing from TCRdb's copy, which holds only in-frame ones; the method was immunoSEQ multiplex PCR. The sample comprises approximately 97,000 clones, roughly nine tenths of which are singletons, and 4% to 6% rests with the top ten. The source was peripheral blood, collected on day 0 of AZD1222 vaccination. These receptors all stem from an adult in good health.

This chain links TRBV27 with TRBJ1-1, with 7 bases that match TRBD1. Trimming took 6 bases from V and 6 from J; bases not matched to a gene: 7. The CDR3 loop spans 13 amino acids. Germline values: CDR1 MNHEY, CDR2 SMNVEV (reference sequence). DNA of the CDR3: TGTGCCAGCAGGTCACACGACAGGGCTGAAGCTTTCTTT. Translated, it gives CASRSHDRAEAFF.

CDR3 in amino acids: CASSLRGQGDTGELFF. The CDR3 nucleotides are TGTGCCAGCAGCTTAAGGGGACAGGGGGACACCGGGGAGCTGTTTTTT. The chain is built from TRBV7-9 and TRBJ2-2, with 11 bases identical to TRBD1. Germline assignment: CDR1 SEHNR and CDR2 FQNEAQ (reference sequence). With 2 bases clipped from V and 3 bases from J, the junction kept 2 bases outside the gene matches. CDR3 length: 16 amino acids.

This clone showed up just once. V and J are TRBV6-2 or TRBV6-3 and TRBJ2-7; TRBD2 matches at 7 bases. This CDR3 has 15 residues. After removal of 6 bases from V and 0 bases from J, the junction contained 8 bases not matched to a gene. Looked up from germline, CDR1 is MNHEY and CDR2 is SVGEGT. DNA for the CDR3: TGTGCCAGCAGACCTTCTAGCGGAGTCTCCTACGAGCAGTACTTC. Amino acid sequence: CASRPSSGVSYEQYF.

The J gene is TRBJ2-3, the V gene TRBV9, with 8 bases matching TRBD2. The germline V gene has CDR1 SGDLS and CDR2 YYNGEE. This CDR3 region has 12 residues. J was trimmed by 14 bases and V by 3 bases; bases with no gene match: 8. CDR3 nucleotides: TGTGCCAGCAGCGCCACCGGGACTAGTTTGTATTTT. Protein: CASSATGTSLYF.

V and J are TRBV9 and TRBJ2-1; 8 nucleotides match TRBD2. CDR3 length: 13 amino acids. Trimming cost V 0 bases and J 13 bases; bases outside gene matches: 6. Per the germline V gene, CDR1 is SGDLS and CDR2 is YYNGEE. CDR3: CASSVEAGALQFF. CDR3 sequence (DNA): TGTGCCAGCAGCGTAGAAGCGGGAGCCCTCCAGTTCTTC.

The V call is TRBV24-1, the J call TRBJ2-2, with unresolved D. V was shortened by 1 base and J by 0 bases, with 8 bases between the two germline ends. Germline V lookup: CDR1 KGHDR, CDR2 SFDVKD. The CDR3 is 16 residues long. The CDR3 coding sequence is TGTGCCACCAGTGATTTCCTGGGTACGAACACCGGGGAGCTGTTTTTT. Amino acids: CATSDFLGTNTGELFF.

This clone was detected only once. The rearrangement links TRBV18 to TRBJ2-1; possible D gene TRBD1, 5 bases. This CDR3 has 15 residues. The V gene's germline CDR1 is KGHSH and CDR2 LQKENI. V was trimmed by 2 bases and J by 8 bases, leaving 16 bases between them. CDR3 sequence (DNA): TGTGCCAGCTCACCAGATACAGGTCCCAGGGATGAGCAGTTCTTC. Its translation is CASSPDTGPRDEQFF.

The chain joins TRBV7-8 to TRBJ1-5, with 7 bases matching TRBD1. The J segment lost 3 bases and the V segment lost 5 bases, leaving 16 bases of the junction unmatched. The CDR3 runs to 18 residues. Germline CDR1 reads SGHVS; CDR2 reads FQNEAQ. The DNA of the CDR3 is TGTGCCAGCAGCCCCCCCGTAGGGGGCGAAAGCCCCAATCAGCCCCAGCATTTT. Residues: CASSPPVGGESPNQPQHF. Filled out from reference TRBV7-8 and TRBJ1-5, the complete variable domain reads GAGVSQSPRYKVAKRGQDVALRCDPISGHVSLFWYQQALGQGPEFLTYFQNEAQLDKSGLPSDRFFAERPEGSVSTLKIQRTQQEDSAVYLCASSPPVGGESPNQPQHFGDGTRLSIL.

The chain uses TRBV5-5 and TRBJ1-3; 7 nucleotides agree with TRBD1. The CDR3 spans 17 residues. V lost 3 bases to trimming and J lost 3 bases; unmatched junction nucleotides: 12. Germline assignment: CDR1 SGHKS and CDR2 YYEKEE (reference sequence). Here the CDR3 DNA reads TGTGCCAGCAGCTCCCCAGTGGAGGGGGCGCTTGGAAACACCATATATTTT. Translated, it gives CASSSPVEGALGNTIYF.

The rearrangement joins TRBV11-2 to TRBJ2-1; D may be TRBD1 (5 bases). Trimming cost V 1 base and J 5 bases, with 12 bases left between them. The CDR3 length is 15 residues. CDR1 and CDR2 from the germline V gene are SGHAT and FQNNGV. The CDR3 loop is CASSLGASGNNEQFF. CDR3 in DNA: TGTGCCAGCAGCTTAGGGGCTTCAGGGAACAATGAGCAGTTCTTC.

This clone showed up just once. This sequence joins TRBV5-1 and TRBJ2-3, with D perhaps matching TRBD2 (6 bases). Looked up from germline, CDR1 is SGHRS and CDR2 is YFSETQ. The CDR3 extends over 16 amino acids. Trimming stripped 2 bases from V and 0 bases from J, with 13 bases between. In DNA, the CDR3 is TGCGCCAGCAGCTTAGGGTCCGGGGGTAGCACAGATACGCAGTATTTT. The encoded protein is CASSLGSGGSTDTQYF.

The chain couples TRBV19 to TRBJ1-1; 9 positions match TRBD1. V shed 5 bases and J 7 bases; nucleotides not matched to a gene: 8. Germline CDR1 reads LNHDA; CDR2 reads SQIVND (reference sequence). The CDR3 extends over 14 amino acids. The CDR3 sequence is CASSASTGGREAFF. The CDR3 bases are TGTGCCAGTAGTGCCTCAACAGGGGGCCGTGAAGCTTTCTTT.

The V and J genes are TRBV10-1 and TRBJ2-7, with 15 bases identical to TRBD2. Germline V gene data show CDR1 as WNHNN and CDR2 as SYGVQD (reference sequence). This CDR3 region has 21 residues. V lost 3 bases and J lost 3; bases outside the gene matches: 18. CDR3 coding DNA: TGCGCCAGCAGTGACGTGCACGCGTACGGGACTAGCGGGGGGTCTCTCTACGAGCAGTACTTC. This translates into CASSDVHAYGTSGGSLYEQYF.

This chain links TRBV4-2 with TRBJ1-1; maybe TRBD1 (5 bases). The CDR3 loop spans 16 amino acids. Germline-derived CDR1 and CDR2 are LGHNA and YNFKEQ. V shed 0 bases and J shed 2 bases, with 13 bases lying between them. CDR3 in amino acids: CASSQEPPWGNTEAFF. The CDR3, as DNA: TGTGCCAGCAGCCAAGAGCCCCCTTGGGGCAACACTGAAGCTTTCTTT.

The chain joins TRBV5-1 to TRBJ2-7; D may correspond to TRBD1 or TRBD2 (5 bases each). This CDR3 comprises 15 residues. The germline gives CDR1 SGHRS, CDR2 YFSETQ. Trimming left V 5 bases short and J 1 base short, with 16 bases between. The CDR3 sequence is CASSSGRTGSYEQYF. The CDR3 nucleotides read TGCGCCAGCAGTTCGGGACGGACGGGGTCCTACGAGCAGTACTTC.

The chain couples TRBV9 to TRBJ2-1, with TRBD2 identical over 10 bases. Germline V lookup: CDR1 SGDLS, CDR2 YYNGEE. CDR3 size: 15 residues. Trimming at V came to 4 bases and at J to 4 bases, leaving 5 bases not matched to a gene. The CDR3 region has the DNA TGTGCCAGCAGCAACGGACTAGCGGAATACAATGAGCAGTTCTTC. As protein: CASSNGLAEYNEQFF.

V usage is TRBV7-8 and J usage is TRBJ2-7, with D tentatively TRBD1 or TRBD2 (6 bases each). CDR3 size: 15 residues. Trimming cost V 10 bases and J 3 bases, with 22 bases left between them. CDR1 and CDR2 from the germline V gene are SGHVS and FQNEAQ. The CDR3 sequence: CATSVGVGGHYEQYF. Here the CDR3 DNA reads TGTGCCACCTCGGTCGGGGTCGGGGGACACTACGAGCAGTACTTC.

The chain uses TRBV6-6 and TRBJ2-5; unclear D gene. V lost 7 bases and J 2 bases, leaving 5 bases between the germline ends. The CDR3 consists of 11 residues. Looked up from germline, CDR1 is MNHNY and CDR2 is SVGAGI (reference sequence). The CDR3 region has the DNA TGTGCCAGCACCCAACAAGAGACCCAGTACTTC. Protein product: CASTQQETQYF.

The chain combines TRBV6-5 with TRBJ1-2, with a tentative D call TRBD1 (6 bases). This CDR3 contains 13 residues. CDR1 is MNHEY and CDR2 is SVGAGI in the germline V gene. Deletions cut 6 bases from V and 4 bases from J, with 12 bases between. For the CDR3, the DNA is TGTGCCAGCAGCCCCGGACAGCTCTATGGCTACACCTTC. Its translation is CASSPGQLYGYTF.

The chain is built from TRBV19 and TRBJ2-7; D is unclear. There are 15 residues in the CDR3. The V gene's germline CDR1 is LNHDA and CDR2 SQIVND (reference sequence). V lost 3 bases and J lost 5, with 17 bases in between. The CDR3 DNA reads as TGTGCCAGTAGTATCCGTACAAAAAATCCAGACGAGCAGTACTTC. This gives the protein CASSIRTKNPDEQYF.

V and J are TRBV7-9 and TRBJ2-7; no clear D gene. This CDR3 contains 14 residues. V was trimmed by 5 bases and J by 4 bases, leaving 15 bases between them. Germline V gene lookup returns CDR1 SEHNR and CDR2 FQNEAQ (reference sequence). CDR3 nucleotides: TGTGCCAGCAGCCCGAGGTCAGGAAATTACGAGCAGTACTTC. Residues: CASSPRSGNYEQYF.

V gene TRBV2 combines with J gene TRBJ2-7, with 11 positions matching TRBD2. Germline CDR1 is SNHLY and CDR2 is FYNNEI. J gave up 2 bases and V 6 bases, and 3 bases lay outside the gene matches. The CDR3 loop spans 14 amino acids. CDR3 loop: CASSRLAGTYEQYF. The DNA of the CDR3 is TGTGCCAGCAGCCGACTAGCGGGGACCTACGAGCAGTACTTC.

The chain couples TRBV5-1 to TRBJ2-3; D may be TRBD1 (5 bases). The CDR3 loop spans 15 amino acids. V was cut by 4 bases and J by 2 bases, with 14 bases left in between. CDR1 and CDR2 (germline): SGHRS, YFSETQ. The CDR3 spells CASSPLGHLTDTQYF. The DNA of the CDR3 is TGCGCCAGCAGCCCCCTCGGACACCTCACAGATACGCAGTATTTT.

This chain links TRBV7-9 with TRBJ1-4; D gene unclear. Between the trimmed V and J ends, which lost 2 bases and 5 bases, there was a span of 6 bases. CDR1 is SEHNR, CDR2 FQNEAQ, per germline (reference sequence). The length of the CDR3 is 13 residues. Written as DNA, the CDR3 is TGTGCCAGCAGCTTAAACGGAAATGAAAAACTGTTTTTT. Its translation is CASSLNGNEKLFF.

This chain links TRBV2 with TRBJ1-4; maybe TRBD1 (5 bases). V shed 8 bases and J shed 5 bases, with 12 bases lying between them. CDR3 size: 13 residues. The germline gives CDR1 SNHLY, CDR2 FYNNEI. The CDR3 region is CASLRDRNEKLFF. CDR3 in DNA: TGTGCCAGCCTGAGAGACAGAAATGAAAAACTGTTTTTT.

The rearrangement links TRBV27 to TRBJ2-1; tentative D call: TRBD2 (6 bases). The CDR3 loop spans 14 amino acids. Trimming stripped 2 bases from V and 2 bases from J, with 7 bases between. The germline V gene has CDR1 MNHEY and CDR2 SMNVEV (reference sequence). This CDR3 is CASSLGGTYNEQFF. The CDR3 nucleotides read TGTGCCAGCAGTTTAGGAGGGACCTACAATGAGCAGTTCTTC.

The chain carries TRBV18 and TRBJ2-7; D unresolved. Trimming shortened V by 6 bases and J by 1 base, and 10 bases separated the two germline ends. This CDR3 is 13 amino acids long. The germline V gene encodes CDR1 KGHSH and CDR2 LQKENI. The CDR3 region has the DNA TGTGCCAGCTCGCCGCGCGATTCCTACGAGCAGTACTTC. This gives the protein CASSPRDSYEQYF.

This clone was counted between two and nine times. Written as DNA, the CDR3 is TGTGCCAGCAGCCCCAGCGGGGGGGCGTACGATACGCAGTATTTT. As protein: CASSPSGGAYDTQYF. The J gene is TRBJ2-3, the V gene TRBV7-6; 10 bases match TRBD2. CDR3 length: 15 amino acids. Germline CDR1 SGHVS, CDR2 FNYEAQ. The ends lost 5 bases at V and 6 bases at J; junction bases unmatched: 8.